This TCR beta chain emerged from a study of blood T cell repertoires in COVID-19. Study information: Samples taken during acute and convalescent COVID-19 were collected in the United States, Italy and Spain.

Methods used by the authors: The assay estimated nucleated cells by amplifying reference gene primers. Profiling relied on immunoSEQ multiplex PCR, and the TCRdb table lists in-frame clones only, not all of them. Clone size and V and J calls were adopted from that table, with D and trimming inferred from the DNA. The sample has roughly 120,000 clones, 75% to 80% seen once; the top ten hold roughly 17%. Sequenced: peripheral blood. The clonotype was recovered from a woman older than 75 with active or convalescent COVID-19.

CDR3 coding DNA: TGTGCCAGCAGCCCAGGAGGTAGCGTTGGGACCCAGTACTTC. It translates to CASSPGGSVGTQYF. J is TRBJ2-5 and V is TRBV7-2; TRBD2 is a possible D gene (5 bases). The V end lost 5 bases, the J end lost 7 bases, and 17 bases lay between the germline ends. The CDR3 is 14 amino acids. Germline-derived CDR1 and CDR2 are SGHTA and FQGNSA.